The sequence of this T cell receptor (beta chain) was determined in a study of blood T cell repertoires in COVID-19. The CDR3 sequence is 17 residues long. V lost 3 bases, J lost 4 bases, and 9 bases stayed unmatched. The germline V gene has CDR1 ENHRY and CDR2 SYGVKD. Only in-frame clones appear in the TCRdb table, and some are missing; sequencing was by immunoSEQ multiplex PCR. The sample has about 140,000 clones, 80% seen once. The V call is TRBV10-3, the J call TRBJ1-4; 9 positions match TRBD1. The receptor's source is a man in his 70s who had recovered from COVID-19. Sequenced material: peripheral blood. CDR3 nucleotides: TGTGCCATCAGTGAACGAGGACAGGGGATACTTAATGAAAAACTGTTTTTT. Residues: CAISERGQGILNEKLFF.